The TCR beta chain described here comes from a study of blood T cell repertoires in COVID-19 (dated by TCRdb to 2018 to 2020). About the full investigation: The collaborator samples originated in the United States, Italy and Spain and spanned the acute and convalescent phases of COVID-19. The prospective study material was composed of cDNA or gDNA derived from T cells, B-cell-depleted T cells, or PBMCs. The dataset comprised deeply sampled blood TCRbeta repertoires from subjects exposed to, actively infected with, or recovered from COVID-19. The repertoires were released in a freely available public database meant as a resource for research on the immune response to SARS-CoV-2. Samples came from the ongoing ImmuneRACE study (first 160 participants) plus 1,254 subjects from 6 global collaborators. The sample metadata nearly always contained a de-identified subject ID, COVID-19 status, age in years and sex. Where available, HLA class I and class II types were taken from metadata supplied by the sample provider and were not determined by assay-based typing. Beyond this particular receptor, the publication reports: How much clinical and demographic metadata was included differed by source and by participant, and the metadata was provided uncurated.

One collaborating source in Seattle enrolled patients while the patients were actively infected and followed the patients over time throughout the course of disease. The collaborating institutions used their own protocols to collect whole blood in K2EDTA tubes. Collaborator samples were shipped for TCRbeta analysis as frozen whole blood, isolated PBMCs, or DNA extracted from either sample type. Notes on this clone: No cognate antigen has been identified for it. Nothing much larger sits one base from this clone, and base qualities are not available.

V gives up 2 bases and J gives up 1 base, and the segment between their germline ends measures 11 bases. The CDR3 covers 14 residues, taking in both the cysteine and the phenylalanine. The sequence is cut down to CDR3 DNA, 42 bases in frame from base 1. CDR1 and CDR2, looked up from the germline V gene, are SQVTM and ANQGSEA. The immunoSEQ Assay, a bias-controlled multiplex PCR, was used to amplify TCRbeta CDR3 regions from genomic DNA. On the study's bioinformatics: The number of nucleated cells in each sample was estimated from the amplification of reference gene primers within the assay. To quantify the absolute abundance of each unique TCRbeta CDR3 rearrangement, sequence reads were collapsed and filtered. For each sample, productive Simpson clonality was calculated as the square root of Simpson's diversity index over productive rearrangements. In its TCRdb copy, this immuneACCESS table keeps in-frame sequences only and misses some clones. Where compared with another copy, unresolved V genes explain less than half of these, and the others have no known cause. V and J calls plus clone size are reproduced from that table; the DNA served to infer D and trimming. The table for this sample lists 450,000 or so clones; roughly 90% of them were counted only once. About 0.91% of the sample comes from the top ten.

Sequencing used peripheral blood. The chain was built from TRBV29-1 and TRBJ1-1, with the D gene not clear enough to name. The receptor comes from a man between 18 and 35 years old with COVID-19, enrolled during active disease. The DNA is as follows: TGCAGCGTTGAAAAGCGGTACTCGAACACTGAAGCTTTCTTT. Its protein is CSVEKRYSNTEAFF. The variable domain in full, with residues beyond the CDR3 obtained from the reference TRBV29-1 and TRBJ1-1 genes, is SAVISQKPSRDICQRGTSLTIQCQVDSQVTMMFWYRQQPGQSLTLIATANQGSEATYESGFVIDKFPISRPNLTFSTLTVSNMSPEDSSIYLCSVEKRYSNTEAFFGQGTRLTVV.